A selection of T cell receptor beta chains follows, all from one sample in a study of blood T cell repertoires in COVID-19. TCRdb's copy holds only in-frame clones and misses some; the assay was immunoSEQ multiplex PCR. Of roughly 200,000 clones in the sample, around three quarters are singletons; the top ten hold approximately 6%. Specimen: peripheral blood. All receptors derive from a woman aged 70-85 years with acute or convalescent COVID-19. CDR3s include the opening cysteine and the closing phenylalanine or tryptophan. A D gene is named only where the DNA matches it firmly. Only some rows state a clone size, as once, few, many or a class for expanded clones.

v_gene: TRBV19
d_gene: -
abundance: -
len: 15
j_gene: TRBJ1-5
CDR3nt: TGTGCCAGTAGTATCGGGCAGGGTCTGAATCAGCCCCAGCATTTT
CDR3aa: CASSIGQGLNQPQHF

v_gene: TRBV28
d_gene: TRBD1
abundance: -
len: 16
j_gene: TRBJ1-2
CDR3nt: TGTGCCAGCAGTTACCCCCCCGGGACAGCTAACTATGGCTACACCTTC
CDR3aa: CASSYPPGTANYGYTF

v_gene: TRBV11-2
d_gene: -
abundance: few
len: 11
j_gene: TRBJ1-1
CDR3nt: TGTGCCAGCAGCTTAGAGAGGTCGGCTTTCTTT
CDR3aa: CASSLERSAFF

v_gene: TRBV11-2
d_gene: TRBD2
abundance: -
len: 18
j_gene: TRBJ2-1
CDR3nt: TGTGCCAGCAGCTCCCGACTAGCGGGGGTCCAGGCATACAATGAGCAGTTCTTC
CDR3aa: CASSSRLAGVQAYNEQFF

v_gene: TRBV7-2
d_gene: -
abundance: -
len: 14
j_gene: TRBJ2-5
CDR3nt: TGTGCCAGCAGCTTAGGTCGGGGAACGGAGACCCAGTACTTC
CDR3aa: CASSLGRGTETQYF

v_gene: TRBV5-4
d_gene: TRBD1
abundance: -
len: 17
j_gene: TRBJ1-2
CDR3nt: TGTGCCAGCAGCTCGCCGGGACAGGGGCCCCGCAACTATGGCTACACCTTC
CDR3aa: CASSSPGQGPRNYGYTF

v_gene: TRBV5-1
d_gene: -
abundance: -
len: 13
j_gene: TRBJ2-1
CDR3nt: TGCGCCAGCAGCTTGGGCTCAGGGGATGAGCAGTTCTTC
CDR3aa: CASSLGSGDEQFF

v_gene: TRBV30
d_gene: -
abundance: few
len: 15
j_gene: TRBJ2-7
CDR3nt: TGTGCCTGGAGGGCTCCCGGGAGTTGGGGCTACGAGCAGTACTTC
CDR3aa: CAWRAPGSWGYEQYF

v_gene: TRBV10-3
d_gene: -
abundance: -
len: 13
j_gene: TRBJ1-5
CDR3nt: TGTGCCATCAGTGAGTACCTAAATCAGCCCCAGCATTTT
CDR3aa: CAISEYLNQPQHF

v_gene: TRBV10-1
d_gene: TRBD2
abundance: -
len: 13
j_gene: TRBJ2-7
CDR3nt: TGCGCCAGCAGTGAGTCGAGGGGCGGGAGGCTGTACTTC
CDR3aa: CASSESRGGRLYF

v_gene: TRBV28
d_gene: TRBD1
abundance: -
len: 14
j_gene: TRBJ1-1
CDR3nt: TGTGCCAGCAGTTTGGACAGGGGACACACTGAAGCTTTCTTT
CDR3aa: CASSLDRGHTEAFF

v_gene: TRBV7-8
d_gene: TRBD2
abundance: -
len: 16
j_gene: TRBJ2-1
CDR3nt: TGTGCCAGCAGCAAACGGGGGACTAGCGGGACTAATGAGCAGTTCTTC
CDR3aa: CASSKRGTSGTNEQFF

v_gene: TRBV2
d_gene: TRBD2
abundance: -
len: 14
j_gene: TRBJ2-5
CDR3nt: TGTGCCAGCAGTGGGCTAGCGGACCAAGAGACCCAGTACTTC
CDR3aa: CASSGLADQETQYF

v_gene: TRBV3-1/TRBV3-2
d_gene: TRBD2
abundance: -
len: 18
j_gene: TRBJ2-3
CDR3nt: TGTGCCAGCAGCTCTCGGGCGGGAGGGCCTAGGAGCACAGATACGCAGTATTTT
CDR3aa: CASSSRAGGPRSTDTQYF

v_gene: TRBV2
d_gene: TRBD1
abundance: -
len: 15
j_gene: TRBJ2-5
CDR3nt: TGTGCCAGCAGTGAAGCGGACAGGGGGAGGGAGACCCAGTACTTC
CDR3aa: CASSEADRGRETQYF

v_gene: TRBV7-6
d_gene: TRBD2
abundance: -
len: 16
j_gene: TRBJ2-3
CDR3nt: TGTGCCAGCAGCTTAGGACTAGCGGGCGCGCAAGATACGCAGTATTTT
CDR3aa: CASSLGLAGAQDTQYF

v_gene: TRBV28
d_gene: TRBD2
abundance: -
len: 13
j_gene: TRBJ2-5
CDR3nt: TGTGCCAGCGCCGATGGACTAGTGGTGACCCAGTACTTC
CDR3aa: CASADGLVVTQYF

v_gene: TRBV19
d_gene: -
abundance: -
len: 11
j_gene: TRBJ2-1
CDR3nt: TGTGCCAGTAGTACCGACAATGAGCAGTTCTTC
CDR3aa: CASSTDNEQFF

v_gene: TRBV5-6
d_gene: -
abundance: -
len: 14
j_gene: TRBJ1-2
CDR3nt: TGTGCCAGCAGCTTGTATGGGAGTAACTATGGCTACACCTTC
CDR3aa: CASSLYGSNYGYTF

v_gene: TRBV5-1
d_gene: -
abundance: -
len: 16
j_gene: TRBJ2-1
CDR3nt: TGCGCCAGCAGCTTAAACGGAGTCAACTCCTACAATGAGCAGTTCTTC
CDR3aa: CASSLNGVNSYNEQFF

v_gene: TRBV2
d_gene: -
abundance: -
len: 12
j_gene: TRBJ2-1
CDR3nt: TGTGCCAGCGGGGCGAGTCGCAATGAGCAGTTCTTC
CDR3aa: CASGASRNEQFF

v_gene: TRBV19
d_gene: -
abundance: once
len: 12
j_gene: TRBJ1-1
CDR3nt: TGTGCCAGTACCCTAAGGGAGAGAGAAGCTTTCTTT
CDR3aa: CASTLREREAFF

v_gene: TRBV27
d_gene: TRBD1
abundance: -
len: 16
j_gene: TRBJ2-1
CDR3nt: TGTGCCAGCAGTCTTATATACGGACAGGGTTCGAATGAGCAGTTCTTC
CDR3aa: CASSLIYGQGSNEQFF

v_gene: TRBV28
d_gene: -
abundance: -
len: 14
j_gene: TRBJ1-6
CDR3nt: TGTGCCAGTTTGGGGGCCCCTCGAAGAACACCCCTCCACTTT
CDR3aa: CASLGAPRRTPLHF

v_gene: TRBV6-5
d_gene: -
abundance: -
len: 13
j_gene: TRBJ2-5
CDR3nt: TGTGCCAGCAGTTACGAAGGGGGAGAGACCCAGTACTTC
CDR3aa: CASSYEGGETQYF

v_gene: TRBV29-1
d_gene: -
abundance: -
len: 11
j_gene: TRBJ1-5
CDR3nt: TGCAGCGTTGGGGGGGATCAGCCCCAGCATTTT
CDR3aa: CSVGGDQPQHF

v_gene: TRBV27
d_gene: -
abundance: -
len: 17
j_gene: TRBJ2-5
CDR3nt: TGTGCCAGCAGTCCTCGAGGTAGCGGAACCAACCAAGAGACCCAGTACTTC
CDR3aa: CASSPRGSGTNQETQYF

v_gene: TRBV6-1
d_gene: -
abundance: -
len: 16
j_gene: TRBJ2-7
CDR3nt: TGTGCCAGCAGTGAAGCGGGGCCGAGTACGCTCTACGAGCAGTACTTC
CDR3aa: CASSEAGPSTLYEQYF

v_gene: TRBV2
d_gene: TRBD2
abundance: -
len: 14
j_gene: TRBJ2-7
CDR3nt: TGTGCCAGCAGTAGACTAGCGGGAGTAAGTGAGCAGTACTTC
CDR3aa: CASSRLAGVSEQYF

v_gene: TRBV9
d_gene: TRBD1
abundance: few
len: 18
j_gene: TRBJ1-2
CDR3nt: TGTGCCAGCAGCGCGAATACAGGGGGCCCCTCCGCTAACTATGGCTACACCTTC
CDR3aa: CASSANTGGPSANYGYTF

v_gene: TRBV10-3
d_gene: TRBD1
abundance: -
len: 17
j_gene: TRBJ2-7
CDR3nt: TGTGCCATCAGGGCCGGGACAGGAACGAAGCCCTCCTACGAGCAGTACTTC
CDR3aa: CAIRAGTGTKPSYEQYF